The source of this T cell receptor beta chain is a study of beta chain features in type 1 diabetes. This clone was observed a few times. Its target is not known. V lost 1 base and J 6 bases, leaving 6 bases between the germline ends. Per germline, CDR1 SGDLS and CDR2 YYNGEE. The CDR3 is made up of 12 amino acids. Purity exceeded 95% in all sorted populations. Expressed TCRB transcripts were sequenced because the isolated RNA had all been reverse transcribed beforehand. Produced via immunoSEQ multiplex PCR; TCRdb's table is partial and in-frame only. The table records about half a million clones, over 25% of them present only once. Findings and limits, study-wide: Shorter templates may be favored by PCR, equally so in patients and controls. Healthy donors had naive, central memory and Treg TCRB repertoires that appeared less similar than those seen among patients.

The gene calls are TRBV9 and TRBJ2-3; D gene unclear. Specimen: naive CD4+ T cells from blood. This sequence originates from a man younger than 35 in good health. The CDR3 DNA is TGTGCCAGCAGCGTATCGTGGGATACGCAGTATTTT. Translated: CASSVSWDTQYF.